The present entry profiles one TCR beta chain with its context. Its antigen is unidentified. Making use of molecular barcodes, quantitative 5'-RACE generated TCR beta libraries. TCRdb re-called the 5' RACE reads through MiXCR, storing one row per CDR3 protein. The table records 75,000 to 95,000 distinct CDR3 sequences, approximately 9.6% of them present only once. The record originates from a study of CD8 T cells in ankylosing spondylitis. Overall study findings and caveats: Roughly 8 highly homologous variants formed a TCR beta motif that appeared characteristic of ankylosing spondylitis blood. Earlier studies detected some motif variants in reactive arthritis synovial fluid and blood.

CDR3 size: 15 residues. CDR1 is SEHNR, CDR2 FQNEAQ, per germline (reference sequence). Trimming removed 5 bases at V and 1 base at J, with 14 bases between. The chain carries TRBV7-9 and TRBJ2-5; D is unresolved. The sample taken for sequencing was blood, either unsorted or a sorted T cell fraction (not recorded which). The receptor comes from a male donor with ankylosing spondylitis. The CDR3 nucleotides are TGTGCCAGCAGCCGCCGTCTGGGCGGCCAAGAGACCCAGTACTTC. It translates to CASSRRLGGQETQYF.